This TCR beta chain was retrieved from a study of blood T cells in healthy people across ages. The CDR3 covers 13 residues. Germline CDR1 and CDR2: LGHNA and YNFKEQ. A remark on this clonotype: One end of the junction is discordant with germline, which a read error may explain.

A second PCR, run for roughly 7 to 12 cycles, used a sample-barcoded 5' primer plus a J-beta primer mix. TCRdb called the 5' RACE reads again in MiXCR, with one record for every CDR3 protein. The sample has roughly 1.4 million distinct CDR3 sequences, 59% seen once. Sequencing used blood. The chain links TRBV4-2 to TRBJ2-7, with D uncertain. This clonotype originated in a man aged 18 to 35 in good health. In nucleotides, the CDR3 is TGTGTCAGCAGCCACCAGACTCAGAACGAGCAGTACTTC. Protein product: CVSSHQTQNEQYF.